This TCR beta chain stems from a study of blood T cell repertoires in COVID-19 (dated by TCRdb to between 2020 and 2021). About the full investigation: Samples covering the acute and convalescent phases of COVID-19 were provided by collaborators in the United States, Italy and Spain. The repertoires were released in a freely available public database intended as a resource for research on the immune response to SARS-CoV-2. The samples were drawn from the first 160 participants of the ongoing ImmuneRACE study and from over 950 subjects provided by 6 global collaborators. The material from the prospective study consisted of cDNA or gDNA derived from T cells, B-cell-depleted T cells, or PBMCs. Subjects who had been exposed to COVID-19, were actively infected with it, or had recovered from it provided the deeply sampled blood TCRbeta repertoires that made up the dataset. Nearly every sample came with metadata listing a de-identified subject ID, COVID-19 status, age in years and sex. Where available, HLA class I and class II types were obtained from metadata supplied by the sample provider rather than from assay-based typing.

The paper's findings and limits, for the study overall: The quantity of clinical and demographic metadata differed by source and by participant and was supplied without curation.

The immunoSEQ Assay, a bias-controlled multiplex PCR, was used to amplify TCRbeta CDR3 regions from genomic DNA. Under the source paper's analysis protocol: The number of nucleated cells in each sample was estimated by amplification of reference gene primers within the assay. To quantify the absolute abundance of each unique TCRbeta CDR3 rearrangement, sequence reads were collapsed and filtered. For each sample, productive Simpson clonality was calculated as the square root of Simpson's diversity index across productive rearrangements. Here the immuneACCESS table is served through TCRdb, limited to in-frame sequences with V and J called. Missing clones are a known gap in these copies; in checked studies unresolved V genes cover under half, and the rest lacks a known reason. The V and J calls and clone size are taken from that table; D and trimming were inferred from the DNA. For this sample there are more than 85,000 clones; around 84% appear just once. Of the sample, around 3% falls within the top ten clones.

Reading the germline V gene gives CDR1 SNHLY and CDR2 FYNNEI. V is shortened by 3 bases, J by 12 bases, and the region joining them spans 11 bases. Inclusive of the bounding cysteine and phenylalanine, the CDR3 is 11 residues long. Solely the CDR3 DNA is kept, with 33 bases framed from the first base. Each collaborating institution followed its own protocols to collect whole blood in K2EDTA tubes. For TCRbeta analysis, collaborators shipped samples as frozen whole blood, isolated PBMCs, or DNA extracted from either of those sample types. With respect to this clone: Its antigen remains undetermined. No base quality information exists; no much larger clone differs at one position.

The chain is encoded by TRBV2 joined to TRBJ1-1; possibly the D gene is TRBD1, per 5 matching bases. The source is a man aged 45-60 years with active or convalescent COVID-19. The sequenced sample was peripheral blood. The nucleotides read TGTGCCAGCAGTGAGATGGGGGGGACTTTCTTT. This gives the protein CASSEMGGTFF.